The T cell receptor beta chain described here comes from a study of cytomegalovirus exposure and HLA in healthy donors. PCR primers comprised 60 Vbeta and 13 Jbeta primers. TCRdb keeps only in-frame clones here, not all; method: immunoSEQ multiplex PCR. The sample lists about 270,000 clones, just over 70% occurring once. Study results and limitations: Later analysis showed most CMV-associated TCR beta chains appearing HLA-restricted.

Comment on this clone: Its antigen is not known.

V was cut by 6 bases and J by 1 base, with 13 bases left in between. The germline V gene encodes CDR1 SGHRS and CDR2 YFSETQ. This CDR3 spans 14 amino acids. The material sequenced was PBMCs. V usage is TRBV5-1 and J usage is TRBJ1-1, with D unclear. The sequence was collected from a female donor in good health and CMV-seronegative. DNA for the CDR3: TGCGCCAGCAAAGTACTGGGCCCGAACACTGAAGCTTTCTTT. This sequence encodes CASKVLGPNTEAFF.